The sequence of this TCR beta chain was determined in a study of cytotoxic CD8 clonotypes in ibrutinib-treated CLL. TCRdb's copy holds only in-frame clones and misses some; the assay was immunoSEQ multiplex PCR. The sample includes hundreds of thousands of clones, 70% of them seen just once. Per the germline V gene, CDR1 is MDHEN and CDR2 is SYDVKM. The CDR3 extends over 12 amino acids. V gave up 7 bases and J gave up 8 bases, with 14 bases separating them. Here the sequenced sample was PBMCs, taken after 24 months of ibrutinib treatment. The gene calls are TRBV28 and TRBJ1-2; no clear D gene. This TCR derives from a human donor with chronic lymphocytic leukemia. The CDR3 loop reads CASNTQPAGYTF. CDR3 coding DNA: TGTGCCAGCAACACCCAACCGGCCGGCTACACCTTC.